The 28 T cell receptor beta chains below all came from one sample that was sequenced in a study of T cell changes during pregnancy in multiple sclerosis. Data came from immunoSEQ multiplex PCR; TCRdb stores just in-frame clones and leaves some out. The table records approximately 46,000 clones, 75% to 95% of them present only once. The source was CD8+ T cells from peripheral blood mononuclear cells, collected after pregnancy. The receptors derive from a female donor with multiple sclerosis, enrolled in a pregnancy study.

V is TRBV6-5 and J is TRBJ2-1; D unclear. With 0 bases removed from V and 5 bases from J, the gap between germline ends came to 11 bases. Germline CDR1 is MNHEY and CDR2 is SVGAGI. The length of the CDR3 is 15 residues. The CDR3 DNA is TGTGCCAGCAGTTACTCGAACAGTAAACACAATGAGCAGTTCTTC. Translation gives CASSYSNSKHNEQFF.

V gene TRBV5-6 combines with J gene TRBJ2-5; perhaps TRBD1 as D (5 bases). Trimming took 2 bases from V and 0 from J, leaving 14 bases between them. CDR3 length equals 16 residues. Per germline, CDR1 SGHDT and CDR2 YYEEEE. Written as DNA, the CDR3 is TGTGCCAGCAGCTTAAGGGGCGCAGGGTACCAAGAGACCCAGTACTTC. Translating gives CASSLRGAGYQETQYF.

This clone was counted a single time. The chain joins TRBV30 to TRBJ2-3; possible D gene TRBD1, 5 bases. CDR1 GTSNPN and CDR2 SVGIG come from the germline V gene (reference sequence). The CDR3 totals 13 residues. Deletions cut 0 bases from V and 1 base from J, with 5 bases between. The CDR3 DNA is TGTGCCTGGAGTGTAGGGGGCACAGATACGCAGTATTTT. Translated: CAWSVGGTDTQYF.

The rearrangement joins TRBV10-2 to TRBJ1-2; D is unclear. This CDR3 contains 15 residues. Germline V gene lookup returns CDR1 WSHSY and CDR2 SAAADI. V lost 2 bases, J lost 1 base, and 11 bases lay in between. In DNA, the CDR3 is TGCGCCAGCAGTGAGCAGAGCACTATTAACTATGGCTACACCTTC. It is translated as CASSEQSTINYGYTF.

This clone has more than one count but fewer than ten. The chain recombines TRBV11-2 with TRBJ1-1; D call uncertain. V shed 1 base and J shed 0 bases, with 3 bases lying between them. This CDR3 region has 13 residues. Germline values: CDR1 SGHAT, CDR2 FQNNGV. Here the CDR3 reads CASSLAVNTEAFF. The CDR3 DNA follows: TGTGCCAGCAGCTTAGCAGTGAACACTGAAGCTTTCTTT.

The rearrangement links TRBV5-5 to TRBJ1-1; D is perhaps TRBD1 (6 bases). The length of the CDR3 is 16 residues. Germline lookup yields CDR1 SGHKS and CDR2 YYEKEE (reference sequence). The V gene lost 3 bases and the J gene lost 4 bases, with 19 bases spanning the gap. The CDR3 sequence: CASSYTGSTLRTEAFF. The CDR3 DNA reads TGTGCCAGCAGCTACACAGGGTCGACCTTACGCACTGAAGCTTTCTTT.

The rearrangement links TRBV21-1 to TRBJ1-2. TRBV21-1 is reported as a pseudogene. The length of the CDR3 is 15 residues. The CDR3 DNA reads as TGTGCCAGCAGCATCTATCCGTTTCAATCCTATGGCTACACCTTC. It specifies CASSIYPFQSYGYTF.

The chain is built from TRBV7-2 and TRBJ1-1; D might be TRBD1 (6 bases). This CDR3 is 18 amino acids long. Trimming removed 5 bases at V and 6 bases at J, with 28 bases between. Germline assignment: CDR1 SGHTA and CDR2 FQGNSA. The chain's CDR3 is CASSLSIDTGWGFSEAFF. The CDR3 region has the DNA TGTGCCAGCAGCCTTAGTATTGATACAGGGTGGGGATTCTCTGAAGCTTTCTTT.

The rearrangement joins TRBV19 to TRBJ2-1, with TRBD2 identical over 14 bases. V gave up 4 bases and J gave up 5 bases; unmatched junction bases: 16. The CDR3 has 20 amino acids. CDR1 is LNHDA and CDR2 is SQIVND in the germline V gene (reference sequence). CDR3 protein: CASSTYPGLAGDTYDNEQFF. CDR3 sequence (DNA): TGTGCCAGTAGTACATACCCGGGACTAGCGGGGGACACATACGACAATGAGCAGTTCTTC.

This chain uses TRBV11-1 with TRBJ2-7, with 9 positions matching TRBD2. This CDR3 contains 15 residues. Germline loops: CDR1 SGHAT, CDR2 FQDESV (reference sequence). The V segment lost 5 bases and the J segment 3 bases; nucleotides outside the gene matches: 8. The CDR3 bases are TGTGCCAGCAGCCCGGGGACTAGCCGGGTCTACGAGCAGTACTTC. It is translated as CASSPGTSRVYEQYF.

There are a few counts of this clone. The J gene is TRBJ1-2, the V gene TRBV14; TRBD1 matches 9 bases. Germline assignment: CDR1 SGHDN and CDR2 FVKESK. This CDR3 is built from 16 residues. Trimming removed 2 bases from V and 4 bases from J; junction bases left unmatched: 8. The CDR3 spells CASSQTGTGYAYGYTF. Written as DNA, the CDR3 is TGTGCCAGCAGCCAAACCGGGACAGGGTACGCCTATGGCTACACCTTC.

The chain combines TRBV6-4 with TRBJ1-5; 7 nucleotides agree with TRBD1. Germline lookup yields CDR1 MRHNA and CDR2 SNTAGT. Trimming removed 4 bases from V and 0 bases from J; junction bases left unmatched: 15. This CDR3 has 19 residues. The CDR3 reads CASSVGRKTGQNSNQPQHF. The CDR3 nucleotides read TGTGCCAGCAGTGTAGGCCGCAAGACAGGGCAAAATAGCAATCAGCCCCAGCATTTT.

V usage is TRBV5-1 and J usage is TRBJ2-1, with D perhaps TRBD1 (6 bases). V lost 3 bases and J lost 14, with 21 bases in between. CDR1 and CDR2 from the germline V gene are SGHRS and YFSETQ. The CDR3 length is 14 residues. DNA for the CDR3: TGCGCCAGCAGCTGGACCTCAGGGGACGCCTCCAAGTTCTTC. Residues: CASSWTSGDASKFF.

The rearrangement joins TRBV7-8 to TRBJ2-7; TRBD1 is a possible D gene (6 bases). This CDR3 contains 16 residues. Germline values: CDR1 SGHVS, CDR2 FQNEAQ. Trimming took off 5 bases at V and 0 bases at J, with 17 bases between the two ends. As DNA, the CDR3 is TGTGCCAGCAGCCCCTTCACGGGACAAAGCTCCTACGAGCAGTACTTC. This sequence encodes CASSPFTGQSSYEQYF.

The chain combines TRBV6-5 with TRBJ1-2; 7 bases are a match to TRBD1. CDR1 and CDR2 (germline): MNHEY, SVGAGI. The J segment lost 3 bases and the V segment lost 0 bases, leaving 4 bases of the junction unmatched. The CDR3 covers 15 residues. The CDR3 reads CASSYSRDSYYGYTF. Here the CDR3 DNA reads TGTGCCAGCAGTTACTCGAGGGACAGCTACTATGGCTACACCTTC.

There are a few counts of this clone. The V call is TRBV4-2, the J call TRBJ1-5; 10 bases align to TRBD1. The germline CDR1 and CDR2 sequences are LGHNA and YNFKEQ. This CDR3 has 17 residues. V was pared by 0 bases and J by 0 bases, with 2 bases of the junction left unmatched. The CDR3 reads CASSQEGQGTSNQPQHF. Written as DNA, the CDR3 is TGTGCCAGCAGCCAAGAGGGACAGGGGACTAGCAATCAGCCCCAGCATTTT.

This chain uses TRBV6-5 with TRBJ1-5; D ambiguous. Per the germline V gene, CDR1 is MNHEY and CDR2 is SVGAGI. Trimming shortened V by 0 bases and J by 0 bases, and 6 bases separated the two germline ends. The CDR3 is made up of 15 amino acids. The CDR3 protein is CASSYSEDSNQPQHF. The CDR3 DNA reads TGTGCCAGCAGTTACTCCGAGGATAGCAATCAGCCCCAGCATTTT.

This clone is medium-sized (0.01 to 0.1%) in the sample. The V and J genes are TRBV6-5 and TRBJ2-1, with a weak D call TRBD2 (7 bases). The V end lost 6 bases, the J end lost 9 bases, and 18 bases lay between the germline ends. The CDR3 is 14 residues long. Germline CDR1 reads MNHEY; CDR2 reads SVGAGI. Here the CDR3 DNA reads TGTGCCAGCAGACCCCGGGGGGCGATTTCTGAGCAGTTCTTC. Translation gives CASRPRGAISEQFF.

This clone was seen many times. The chain employs TRBV7-6 and TRBJ2-2; D may be TRBD1 (6 bases). The V gene lost 1 base and the J gene lost 5 bases, with 20 bases spanning the gap. The germline gives CDR1 SGHVS, CDR2 FNYEAQ. The length of the CDR3 is 18 residues. CDR3 sequence reads: CASSLVIRRQGPTGELFF. CDR3 DNA: TGTGCCAGCAGCTTAGTGATTCGTAGGCAGGGGCCGACCGGGGAGCTGTTTTTT.

V and J are TRBV7-9 and TRBJ1-6; D is perhaps TRBD1 (6 bases). Looked up from germline, CDR1 is SEHNR and CDR2 is FQNEAQ (reference sequence). This CDR3 is 15 amino acids long. V lost 5 bases and J lost 8, with 16 bases in between. Here the CDR3 DNA reads TGTGCCAGCAGCATGGGGTGGGGGGGCGATTCACCCCTCCACTTT. As protein: CASSMGWGGDSPLHF.

This chain joins TRBV7-9 and TRBJ2-6; TRBD1 matches 8 bases. The CDR3 length is 18 residues. Per the germline V gene, CDR1 is SEHNR and CDR2 is FQNEAQ (reference sequence). With 1 base clipped from V and 0 bases from J, the junction kept 5 bases outside the gene matches. The CDR3: CASSLVGQGNSGANVLTF. DNA of the CDR3: TGTGCCAGCAGCTTAGTCGGACAGGGCAACTCTGGGGCCAACGTCCTGACTTTC.

V is TRBV19 and J is TRBJ1-5; weak D call: TRBD1 (5 bases). Germline lookup yields CDR1 LNHDA and CDR2 SQIVND (reference sequence). This CDR3 region has 14 residues. Trimming cost V 6 bases and J 3 bases, with 12 bases left between them. The CDR3 sequence is CASRDRQNNQPQHF. For the CDR3, the DNA is TGTGCCAGTAGGGATCGACAGAACAATCAGCCCCAGCATTTT.

V usage is TRBV4-3 and J usage is TRBJ2-1; 9 nucleotides agree with TRBD2. J gave up 8 bases and V 0 bases, and 8 bases lay outside the gene matches. CDR1 is LGHNA and CDR2 is YSLEER in the germline V gene. The CDR3 sequence is 16 residues long. The CDR3 bases are TGCGCCAGCAGCCAAGATTTAGCGCGGGGGGGGGATGAGCAGTTCTTC. It encodes CASSQDLARGGDEQFF.

The V and J genes are TRBV6-5 and TRBJ2-1, with 12 bases that match TRBD2. V trimming: 10 bases; J trimming: 7 bases; junction bases outside the gene matches: 11. The germline V gene encodes CDR1 MNHEY and CDR2 SVGAGI. There are 15 residues in the CDR3. The CDR3: CATSPPGLAGNEQFF. As DNA, the CDR3 is TGTGCCACCAGCCCACCGGGACTAGCGGGTAATGAGCAGTTCTTC.

This chain joins TRBV4-2 and TRBJ1-1; D is unresolved. CDR1 and CDR2 (germline): LGHNA, YNFKEQ. The V end was cut by 4 bases, the J end by 1 base, with 10 bases between. This CDR3 spans 14 amino acids. The CDR3 spells CASSRGPRNTEAFF. As DNA, the CDR3 is TGTGCCAGCAGCCGCGGGCCGAGGAACACTGAAGCTTTCTTT.

The chain combines TRBV7-9 with TRBJ1-1, with D possibly TRBD1 on 6 matching bases. CDR1 and CDR2 from the germline V gene are SEHNR and FQNEAQ (reference sequence). With 7 bases removed from V and 1 base from J, the gap between germline ends came to 16 bases. The CDR3 is made up of 15 amino acids. The CDR3 is CASTLRQARNTEAFF. The DNA of the CDR3 is TGTGCCAGCACCTTGCGACAGGCAAGGAACACTGAAGCTTTCTTT.

The chain couples TRBV9 to TRBJ2-1; possible D gene TRBD2, 6 bases. The CDR3 sequence is 15 residues long. V lost 4 bases, J lost 5 bases, and 16 bases lay in between. Germline V gene lookup returns CDR1 SGDLS and CDR2 YYNGEE. The CDR3 region is CASSSGSGGDNEQFF. DNA of the CDR3: TGTGCCAGCAGCAGTGGCTCCGGGGGTGACAATGAGCAGTTCTTC.

The chain combines TRBV6-5 with TRBJ1-1, with D hard to call. CDR3 length: 14 amino acids. Germline V CDR1 and CDR2: MNHEY, SVGAGI. Trimming shortened V by 2 bases and J by 0 bases, and 7 bases separated the two germline ends. The CDR3 sequence is CASSYEGLNTEAFF. The CDR3 DNA sequence: TGTGCCAGCAGTTACGAGGGCCTGAACACTGAAGCTTTCTTT.